These 5 T cell receptor beta chains came from one sample sequenced in a study of cytomegalovirus exposure and HLA in healthy donors. Primers: 60 Vbeta forward and 13 Jbeta reverse. Method: immunoSEQ multiplex PCR; TCRdb's copy keeps in-frame clones and lacks some. The data show over 150,000 clones, with approximately 90% seen just once and under 0.95% held by the top ten. The sample consisted of PBMCs. These receptors all stem from a woman aged 30 to 39 in good health and CMV-seronegative.

The gene calls are TRBV15 and TRBJ2-1, with 14 bases lining up with TRBD2. Trimming at V came to 1 base and at J to 7 bases, leaving 6 bases not matched to a gene. Per the germline V gene, CDR1 is LNHNV and CDR2 is YYDKDF (reference sequence). This CDR3 has 17 residues. Written as DNA, the CDR3 is TGTGCCACCAGCAGAGCTACCGGGACTAGCGGGAGTAATGAGCAGTTCTTC. Translated: CATSRATGTSGSNEQFF.

The count of this clone is one. The same CDR3 can be traced to other DNA sequences in this sample. V usage is TRBV6-5 and J usage is TRBJ2-7, with D possibly matching TRBD2 (5 bases). Germline values: CDR1 MNHEY, CDR2 SVGAGI. CDR3 length: 15 amino acids. Trimming cost V 0 bases and J 0 bases, with 9 bases left between them. CDR3 DNA sequence: TGTGCCAGCAGTTACTCTTCGGGAAGCTCCTACGAGCAGTACTTC. It specifies CASSYSSGSSYEQYF.

V gene TRBV5-1 combines with J gene TRBJ2-3, with TRBD1 identical over 7 bases. The V gene end was trimmed by 0 bases and the J gene end by 2 bases; junction bases not matched to a gene: 9. This CDR3 has 17 amino acids. CDR1 and CDR2 (germline): SGHRS, YFSETQ. CDR3 coding DNA: TGCGCCAGCAGCTTGGGAAGGGGGCTCGGTCCCACAGATACGCAGTATTTT. This gives the protein CASSLGRGLGPTDTQYF. Drawing the rest from reference TRBV5-1 and TRBJ2-3, the complete variable domain is KAGVTQTPRYLIKTRGQQVTLSCSPISGHRSVSWYQQTPGQGLQFLFEYFSETQRNKGNFPGRFSGRQFSNSRSEMNVSTLELGDSALYLCASSLGRGLGPTDTQYFGPGTRLTVL.

This rearrangement joins TRBV28 to TRBJ1-2, with 9 bases that match TRBD1. Germline CDR1 is MDHEN and CDR2 is SYDVKM. The CDR3 is made up of 12 amino acids. The DNA of the CDR3 is TGTGTCTCCGGGACAGGGAGTTTTGGCTACACCTTC. Protein sequence: CVSGTGSFGYTF.

This clone was detected only once. The CDR3: CASSPTPTGVGTDTQYF. Written as DNA, the CDR3 is TGTGCCAGCAGCCCCACCCCGACAGGGGTGGGCACAGATACGCAGTATTTT. The V gene is TRBV7-6, the J gene TRBJ2-3, with TRBD1 matching 8 bases. Trimming removed 5 bases from V and 1 base from J; junction bases left unmatched: 11. Germline V gene data show CDR1 as SGHVS and CDR2 as FNYEAQ. The CDR3 totals 17 residues.